Listed below are T cell receptor beta chains from one sample, sequenced in a study of T-cell memory formation after mild COVID-19. TCRdb re-analysed the 5' RACE reads in MiXCR, keeping a single row per CDR3 protein. The sample yields under 450,000 distinct CDR3 sequences, less than 25% seen once. The source material was PBMCs or a T cell subset sorted from them (not recorded which). These receptors all come from a man between 18 and 35 years old who had mild COVID-19 (a few samples of this study predate the infection). Cell type and time point are not known. Both conserved end residues are part of each CDR3. Each record gives: J gene, D gene, clone size, V gene, CDR3 protein, CDR3 DNA. A D gene is named only where the DNA matches it firmly. Part of the rows lack a size; the others show once, few, many or a class for expanded clones.

TRBJ2-5,-,few,TRBV7-9,CASSLGDGAQYF,TGTGCCAGCAGCCTCGGGGATGGGGCCCAGTACTTC
TRBJ1-5,-,-,TRBV30,CAWSVLESNQPQHF,TGTGCCTGGAGTGTACTGGAGAGCAATCAGCCCCAGCATTTT
TRBJ2-1,-,-,TRBV6-2/TRBV6-3,CAPPGRNNEQFF,TGTGCCCCTCCCGGCAGAAACAATGAGCAGTTCTTC
TRBJ2-7,TRBD1,-,TRBV6-2/TRBV6-3,CASSPWGGQDHHEQYF,TGTGCCAGCAGCCCCTGGGGCGGACAGGATCACCACGAGCAGTACTTC
TRBJ1-1,-,-,TRBV4-1,CASSQLQYTEAFF,TGCGCCAGCAGCCAACTACAGTACACTGAAGCTTTCTTT
TRBJ2-3,-,-,TRBV9,CASSATGSTDTQYF,TGTGCCAGCAGCGCTACAGGATCCACAGATACGCAGTATTTT
TRBJ2-2,-,many,TRBV5-5,CASSLAPAGAGELFF,TGTGCCAGCAGCTTGGCTCCGGCAGGGGCCGGGGAGCTGTTTTTT
TRBJ2-3,TRBD2,many,TRBV20-1,CSAIGLAEHTDTQYF,TGCAGTGCTATCGGGCTAGCGGAACACACAGATACGCAGTATTTT
TRBJ2-5,-,-,TRBV7-2,CASSLDRVLETQYF,TGTGCCAGCAGCTTAGACAGGGTGTTGGAGACCCAGTACTTC
TRBJ1-1,TRBD1,many,TRBV5-1,CASSRTGYTEAFF,TGCGCCAGCAGCCGGACAGGGTACACTGAAGCTTTCTTT
TRBJ2-3,TRBD2,few,TRBV11-2,CASSFGGGVDTQYF,TGTGCCAGCAGCTTCGGGGGGGGTGTAGATACGCAGTATTTT
TRBJ2-3,TRBD2,few,TRBV7-6,CASSQLAGVTDTQYF,TGTGCCAGCAGCCAACTAGCGGGGGTGACAGATACGCAGTATTTT
TRBJ1-2,-,few,TRBV6-5,CASSEGQSAYTF,TGTGCCAGCTCGGAAGGGCAGTCCGCCTACACCTTC
TRBJ2-3,-,-,TRBV20-1,CSVGDPRYHTQYF,TGCAGTGTCGGAGACCCGCGCTATCATACGCAGTATTTT
TRBJ1-1,-,-,TRBV7-9,CASSLVSGGLGTEAFF,TGTGCCAGCAGCTTAGTCTCGGGGGGGTTAGGCACTGAAGCTTTCTTT
TRBJ2-5,TRBD2,-,TRBV24-1,CATSDPGLAGGIEETQYF,TGTGCCACCAGTGACCCCGGACTAGCGGGGGGGATTGAAGAGACCCAGTACTTC
TRBJ1-1,TRBD1,few,TRBV7-2,CASSTGLTGPMNTEAFF,TGTGCCAGCAGCACTGGACTGACAGGGCCTATGAACACTGAAGCTTTCTTT